What follows are 24 T cell receptor beta chains derived from one specimen sequenced in a study of cytomegalovirus exposure and HLA in healthy donors. The PCR made use of 60 Vbeta and 13 Jbeta primers. Sequenced by immunoSEQ multiplex PCR; TCRdb stores in-frame clones only, minus some. The sample consists of approximately 70,000 clones, approximately 78% of them appearing once. The source material was PBMCs. The receptors derive from a man in his forties or fifties in good health and CMV-seronegative.

This clone was seen only a few times. V gene TRBV5-8 combines with J gene TRBJ1-1; D not certain. The CDR3 spans 15 residues. Germline CDR1 reads SGHTS; CDR2 reads YDEGEE. The germline V and J ends were trimmed by 1 base and 0 bases, with 10 bases remaining between them. CDR3: CASSLLSFMNTEAFF. CDR3 bases: TGTGCCAGCAGCTTGTTGTCATTCATGAACACTGAAGCTTTCTTT.

The CDR3 coding sequence is TGTGCCAGCAGCCCACCGACAGATTACGAGCAGTACTTC. This sequence encodes CASSPPTDYEQYF. The chain is built from TRBV21-1 and TRBJ2-5; the table's D gene call, TRBD1, was not cross checked with the DNA. The assigned J gene may be wrong: the sequence end matches TRBJ2-7 better. TRBV21-1 is a pseudogene. The CDR3 is made up of 13 amino acids.

This chain uses TRBV20-1 with TRBJ1-1; no clear D gene. Germline CDR1 and CDR2: DFQATT and SNEGSKA (reference sequence). The CDR3 is made up of 11 amino acids. Trimming left V 6 bases short and J 4 bases short, with 9 bases between. The CDR3: CSAPRSTEAFF. CDR3 in DNA: TGCAGTGCCCCCCGGAGCACTGAAGCTTTCTTT.

The DNA of the CDR3 is TGTGCCAGCAGCAAGGGGGCGGGAGGCTCCTACGAGCAGTACTTC. Its protein product is CASSKGAGGSYEQYF. V usage is TRBV7-9 and J usage is TRBJ2-7; D is perhaps TRBD2 (8 bases). Trimming took off 5 bases at V and 0 bases at J, with 14 bases between the two ends. Looked up from germline, CDR1 is SEHNR and CDR2 is FQNEAQ (reference sequence). The CDR3 runs to 15 residues.

The V call is TRBV19, the J call TRBJ1-5; no definite D call. With 3 bases removed from V and 5 bases from J, the gap between germline ends came to 8 bases. The CDR3 is 13 residues long. CDR1 and CDR2 from the germline V gene are LNHDA and SQIVND (reference sequence). The CDR3 nucleotides read TGTGCCAGTAGTATCCTCGGGGATCAGCCCCAGCATTTT. This gives the protein CASSILGDQPQHF.

The CDR3 loop reads CASSEVPGLASDTQYF. CDR3 bases: TGCGCCAGCAGCGAGGTACCCGGACTAGCTAGCGATACGCAGTATTTT. The chain employs TRBV5-1 and TRBJ2-3; TRBD2 agrees at 8 bases. This CDR3 is 16 amino acids long. Per the germline V gene, CDR1 is SGHRS and CDR2 is YFSETQ. Unmatched junction bases numbered 13, after V lost 4 bases and J lost 6 bases.

The chain employs TRBV7-9 and TRBJ2-1, with 11 bases lining up with TRBD2. CDR3 length: 17 amino acids. Germline-derived CDR1 and CDR2 are SEHNR and FQNEAQ (reference sequence). The J segment lost 5 bases and the V segment lost 6 bases, leaving 12 bases of the junction unmatched. The CDR3 here is CASRSHSPGLADNEQFF. The CDR3 region has the DNA TGTGCCAGCAGATCCCATTCGCCGGGACTAGCGGACAATGAGCAGTTCTTC.

The chain carries TRBV5-1 and TRBJ1-2; D is ambiguous. This CDR3 spans 16 amino acids. Germline V gives CDR1 SGHRS, CDR2 YFSETQ. V lost 2 bases to trimming and J lost 0 bases, with 14 bases between them. The CDR3 here is CASSFGWALSNYGYTF. DNA for the CDR3: TGCGCCAGCAGCTTCGGTTGGGCTTTATCTAACTATGGCTACACCTTC.

This clone appeared once. This rearrangement joins TRBV11-3 to TRBJ1-1, with 8 bases fitting TRBD1. This CDR3 has 15 residues. The ends lost 4 bases at V and 1 base at J; junction bases unmatched: 5. Germline V gives CDR1 SGHNT, CDR2 YENEEA. This CDR3 reads CASSSATGANTEAFF. In nucleotides, the CDR3 is TGTGCCAGCAGCTCAGCGACAGGGGCGAACACTGAAGCTTTCTTT.

The chain carries TRBV28 and TRBJ1-5; 9 bases map to TRBD1. This CDR3 contains 16 residues. The germline CDR1 and CDR2 sequences are MDHEN and SYDVKM. V lost 6 bases to trimming and J lost 3 bases; unmatched junction nucleotides: 9. The CDR3 region has the DNA TGTGCCAGCAGCCTACCACAGGGGGCTAACAATCAGCCCCAGCATTTT. This codes for CASSLPQGANNQPQHF. Variable domain in full (rest from reference TRBV28 and TRBJ1-5): DVKVTQSSRYLVKRTGEKVFLECVQDMDHENMFWYRQDPGLGLRLIYFSYDVKMKEKGDIPEGYSVSREKKERFSLILESASTNQTSMYLCASSLPQGANNQPQHFGDGTRLSIL.

This chain links TRBV2 with TRBJ2-1; 10 nucleotides agree with TRBD1. Germline CDR1 and CDR2: SNHLY and FYNNEI. CDR3 length equals 14 residues. The V segment lost 6 bases and the J segment 5 bases; nucleotides outside the gene matches: 4. This chain's CDR3 is CASRGQGPHNEQFF. The CDR3 DNA reads as TGTGCCAGCAGGGGACAGGGGCCCCACAATGAGCAGTTCTTC.

The V and J genes are TRBV28 and TRBJ2-6; tentative D call: TRBD1 (6 bases). Germline-derived CDR1 and CDR2 are MDHEN and SYDVKM. The CDR3 spans 15 residues. V shed 6 bases and J shed 2 bases, with 11 bases lying between them. CDR3 sequence (DNA): TGTGCCAGCAGACCTACAGGGCCTGGGGCCAACGTCCTGACTTTC. Its translation: CASRPTGPGANVLTF.

The chain carries TRBV7-2 and TRBJ2-1; 9 bases match TRBD2. Trimming cost V 0 bases and J 7 bases; bases outside gene matches: 7. Germline lookup yields CDR1 SGHTA and CDR2 FQGNSA. CDR3 length: 16 amino acids. The CDR3 reads CASSLAAGGPRNEQFF. As DNA, the CDR3 is TGTGCCAGCAGCTTAGCGGCGGGAGGGCCTAGAAATGAGCAGTTCTTC.

This chain connects TRBV20-1 to TRBJ2-5; D gene ambiguous. Germline CDR1 reads DFQATT; CDR2 reads SNEGSKA (reference sequence). V gave up 6 bases and J gave up 3 bases, with 8 bases separating them. The CDR3 consists of 11 residues. CDR3 DNA: TGCAGTGCCTACCTAAAAGAGACCCAGTACTTC. This translates into CSAYLKETQYF.

This clone appeared a single time. V gene TRBV5-6 combines with J gene TRBJ2-7, with D perhaps matching TRBD2 (5 bases). Germline CDR1 SGHDT, CDR2 YYEEEE. CDR3 length: 11 residues. Trimming stripped 5 bases from V and 7 bases from J, with 10 bases between. CDR3 sequence (DNA): TGTGCCAGCAGTCGTGGGAGTGAGCAGTACTTC. Protein product: CASSRGSEQYF. The complete variable domain, with remaining parts taken from reference TRBV5-6 and TRBJ2-7, reads DAGVTQSPTHLIKTRGQQVTLRCSPKSGHDTVSWYQQALGQGPQFIFQYYEEEERQRGNFPDRFSGHQFPNYSSELNVNALLLGDSALYLCASSRGSEQYFGPGTRLTVT.

This chain links TRBV14 with TRBJ2-1; TRBD1 might be the D (5 bases). The ends were cut back, 4 bases at V and 9 bases at J, with 13 bases in the middle. The germline CDR1 and CDR2 sequences are SGHDN and FVKESK. The CDR3 length is 13 residues. As DNA, the CDR3 is TGTGCCAGCAGCCCCCAGGGCATCGGTGAGCAGTTCTTC. It specifies CASSPQGIGEQFF.

This clone occurred a few times. The CDR3 is CASSLLFDRESSYEQYF. CDR3 bases: TGCGCCAGCAGCTTGCTTTTCGACAGGGAGAGCTCCTACGAGCAGTACTTC. The chain joins TRBV5-1 to TRBJ2-7, with 7 bases identical to TRBD1. Germline CDR1 reads SGHRS; CDR2 reads YFSETQ. This CDR3 contains 17 residues. The V gene end was trimmed by 1 base and the J gene end by 0 bases; junction bases not matched to a gene: 10.

The CDR3 nucleotides are TGTGCCAGCAGCGTAGGGGAGGGTGGCAATCAGCCCCAGCATTTT. It specifies CASSVGEGGNQPQHF. The V call is TRBV9, the J call TRBJ1-5; D uncertain. Germline V gene lookup returns CDR1 SGDLS and CDR2 YYNGEE. Deletions cut 0 bases from V and 2 bases from J, with 9 bases between. The length of the CDR3 is 15 residues.

This clone appeared a few times. The CDR3 DNA sequence: TGTGCCAGCAGGCAGGGTGGCACTGAAGCTTTCTTT. It is translated as CASRQGGTEAFF. The chain recombines TRBV6-1 with TRBJ1-1, with D tentatively TRBD1 (5 bases). V was clipped by 6 bases and J by 4 bases, with 9 bases between them. CDR1 MNHNS and CDR2 SASEGT come from the germline V gene. This CDR3 is 12 amino acids long.

This sequence joins TRBV27 and TRBJ2-7; 9 bases match TRBD2. Losses at the gene ends were 5 bases for V and 5 bases for J; bases not matched to a gene: 13. The CDR3 is 16 residues long. The germline gives CDR1 MNHEY, CDR2 SMNVEV (reference sequence). The CDR3 reads CASSLRTGTSIHEQYF. The CDR3 region has the DNA TGTGCCAGCAGTCTCCGGACCGGGACTAGCATCCACGAGCAGTACTTC.

The V call is TRBV9, the J call TRBJ2-5; D call uncertain. The V and J ends lost 4 bases and 0 bases respectively, with 13 bases between them. Germline lookup yields CDR1 SGDLS and CDR2 YYNGEE. This CDR3 comprises 15 residues. The CDR3 bases are TGTGCCAGCAGCACAACCTCACGGGACCAAGAGACCCAGTACTTC. This translates into CASSTTSRDQETQYF.

This chain connects TRBV7-9 to TRBJ2-3; maybe TRBD2 (6 bases). V lost 5 bases and J 5 bases, leaving 20 bases between the germline ends. The germline V gene has CDR1 SEHNR and CDR2 FQNEAQ (reference sequence). CDR3 size: 16 residues. The CDR3 DNA reads as TGTGCCAGCAGCCGACTAGGATGGGGGGTAGGAGATACGCAGTATTTT. It specifies CASSRLGWGVGDTQYF.

V is TRBV7-2 and J is TRBJ1-2; D gene uncertain. The germline CDR1 and CDR2 sequences are SGHTA and FQGNSA. Trimming removed 1 base from V and 8 bases from J, with 14 bases in between. The CDR3 has 14 residues. CDR3 protein: CASSLVEGAGGYTF. CDR3 DNA: TGTGCCAGCAGCTTAGTTGAGGGAGCAGGAGGCTACACCTTC.

The chain combines TRBV28 with TRBJ2-3; 11 positions match TRBD2. After removal of 7 bases from V and 5 bases from J, the junction contained 5 bases not matched to a gene. Germline V lookup: CDR1 MDHEN, CDR2 SYDVKM. This CDR3 contains 14 residues. CDR3 loop: CASKLAGDVDTQYF. The DNA of the CDR3 is TGTGCCAGCAAACTAGCGGGAGACGTAGATACGCAGTATTTT.